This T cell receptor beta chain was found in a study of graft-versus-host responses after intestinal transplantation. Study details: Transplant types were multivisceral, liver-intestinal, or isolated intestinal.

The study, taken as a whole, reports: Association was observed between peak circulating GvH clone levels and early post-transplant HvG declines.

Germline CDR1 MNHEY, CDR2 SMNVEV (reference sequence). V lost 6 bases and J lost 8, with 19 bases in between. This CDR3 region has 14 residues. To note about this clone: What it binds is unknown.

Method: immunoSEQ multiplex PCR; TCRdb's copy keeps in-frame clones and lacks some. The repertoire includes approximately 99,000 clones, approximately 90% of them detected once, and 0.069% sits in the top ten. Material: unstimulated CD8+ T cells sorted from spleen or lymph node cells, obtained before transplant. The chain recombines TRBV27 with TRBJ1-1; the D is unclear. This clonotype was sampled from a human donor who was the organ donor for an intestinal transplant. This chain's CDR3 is CASSLRREHCEAFF. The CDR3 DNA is TGTGCCAGCAGCCTGAGACGGGAACACTGCGAAGCTTTCTTT.